The next 18 T cell receptor beta chains were all read from a single sample in a study of blood T cell repertoires in COVID-19. The repertoire was sequenced with immunoSEQ multiplex PCR; TCRdb's copy has only in-frame clones and lacks some. This sample yields nearly 200,000 clones, of which 84% are seen a single time; 4.5% to 5.5% belongs to the top ten. Input material: peripheral blood. These receptors originate from a woman aged 70 to 79 with active or convalescent COVID-19.

This rearrangement joins TRBV24-1 to TRBJ2-5; the match to TRBD1 covers 8 bases. Germline CDR1 reads KGHDR; CDR2 reads SFDVKD. The V segment lost 4 bases and the J segment 6 bases; nucleotides outside the gene matches: 3. The CDR3 runs to 13 residues. DNA of the CDR3: TGTGCCACCAGTGAGCAGGGGGCGAAGACCCAGTACTTC. Protein product: CATSEQGAKTQYF.

The chain employs TRBV11-2 and TRBJ1-1; no firm D call. V was shortened by 5 bases and J by 6 bases, with 19 bases between the two germline ends. This CDR3 comprises 15 residues. The germline CDR1 and CDR2 sequences are SGHAT and FQNNGV. In DNA, the CDR3 is TGTGCCAGCAGCACCCGGGTGGGTAGGAATTCTGAAGCTTTCTTT. This translates into CASSTRVGRNSEAFF.

The J gene is TRBJ2-5, the V gene TRBV5-4, with 9 bases identical to TRBD1. With V trimmed by 3 bases and J by 2 bases, 5 bases remained unmatched. CDR3 length equals 15 residues. Germline V gene lookup returns CDR1 SGHNT and CDR2 YYREEE (reference sequence). The DNA for the CDR3 is TGTGCCAGCAGCTCGGGACAGGGCCTTCAAGAGACCCAGTACTTC. Protein sequence: CASSSGQGLQETQYF.

This clone was picked up a small number of times. The chain couples TRBV27 to TRBJ2-5, with D maybe TRBD2 (6 bases). V dropped 3 bases and J dropped 6 bases, with 11 bases sitting between them. The CDR3 is 13 amino acids. Germline CDR1 MNHEY, CDR2 SMNVEV (reference sequence). CDR3 DNA: TGTGCCAGCAGTTTTTGGAGGGGTCAGACCCAGTACTTC. It is translated as CASSFWRGQTQYF.

The chain is built from TRBV29-1 and TRBJ2-1, with D possibly TRBD2 on 5 matching bases. V lost 3 bases and J lost 5, with 11 bases in between. Germline V CDR1 and CDR2: SQVTM, ANQGSEA. This CDR3 is 13 amino acids long. The CDR3, as DNA: TGCAGCGTTGACGGACTCCTAAACAATGAGCAGTTCTTC. Translating gives CSVDGLLNNEQFF.

The J gene is TRBJ1-4, the V gene TRBV18; 7 nucleotides match TRBD1. V was pared by 4 bases and J by 9 bases, with 8 bases of the junction left unmatched. Germline values: CDR1 KGHSH, CDR2 LQKENI. This CDR3 comprises 14 residues. CDR3 loop: CASSRGTGVQKLFF. The CDR3 DNA reads as TGTGCCAGCTCACGCGGCACAGGGGTCCAAAAACTGTTTTTT.

The rearrangement joins TRBV19 to TRBJ2-2; 10 bases agree with TRBD2. With 3 bases clipped from V and 7 bases from J, the junction kept 2 bases outside the gene matches. The CDR3 totals 14 residues. CDR1 is LNHDA, CDR2 SQIVND, per germline (reference sequence). The CDR3: CASSISGRSGELFF. CDR3 nucleotide sequence: TGTGCCAGTAGTATTAGCGGGAGGAGCGGGGAGCTGTTTTTT. Looking up the rest from reference TRBV19 and TRBJ2-2 gives the full variable domain: DGGITQSPKYLFRKEGQNVTLSCEQNLNHDAMYWYRQDPGQGLRLIYYSQIVNDFQKGDIAEGYSVSREKKESFPLTVTSAQKNPTAFYLCASSISGRSGELFFGEGSRLTVL.

This rearrangement joins TRBV5-4 to TRBJ2-7, with TRBD2 matching over 10 bases. The germline V gene has CDR1 SGHNT and CDR2 YYREEE (reference sequence). This CDR3 region has 13 residues. V shed 5 bases and J 7 bases; nucleotides not matched to a gene: 6. The CDR3 DNA sequence: TGTGCCAGCAGGGTAGCGGGAGGTCGGGAGCAGTACTTC. Translation gives CASRVAGGREQYF.

The genes are TRBV11-3 and TRBJ2-1, with TRBD2 as a possible D gene (5 bases). CDR1 and CDR2 from the germline V gene are SGHNT and YENEEA. Trimming left V 1 base short and J 5 bases short, with 9 bases between. This CDR3 is built from 14 residues. The DNA for the CDR3 is TGTGCCAGCAGCTTAGCTTTCGGGAACAATGAGCAGTTCTTC. Protein sequence: CASSLAFGNNEQFF.

The chain carries TRBV5-6 and TRBJ1-2; 12 bases are shared with TRBD1. The CDR3 has 15 residues. J gave up 8 bases and V 1 base, and 6 bases lay outside the gene matches. Looked up from germline, CDR1 is SGHDT and CDR2 is YYEEEE. CDR3 bases: TGTGCCAGCAGCTTGCGGGGACAGGGGGCTTGGGGCTACACCTTC. Translating it yields CASSLRGQGAWGYTF.

The CDR3 spells CASRESGTGAANYGYTF. The CDR3, as DNA: TGTGCCAGCAGAGAATCCGGGACAGGGGCCGCCAACTATGGCTACACCTTC. The gene calls are TRBV27 and TRBJ1-2; TRBD1 aligns across 10 bases. The germline V gene encodes CDR1 MNHEY and CDR2 SMNVEV (reference sequence). V lost 6 bases, J lost 2 bases, and 12 bases stayed unmatched. The CDR3 covers 17 residues.

In this sample, this clone turned up once. This chain uses TRBV30 with TRBJ2-7; no clear D gene. Germline V CDR1 and CDR2: GTSNPN, SVGIG (reference sequence). Trimming shortened V by 1 base and J by 5 bases, and 6 bases separated the two germline ends. The CDR3 sequence is 11 residues long. CDR3 protein: CAWSELNEQYF. The CDR3 DNA reads as TGTGCCTGGAGTGAGCTGAACGAGCAGTACTTC.

This clone is judged medium-sized. The gene calls are TRBV9 and TRBJ2-2, with D tentatively TRBD2 (6 bases). V lost 4 bases and J 0 bases, leaving 16 bases between the germline ends. There are 17 residues in the CDR3. The germline V gene has CDR1 SGDLS and CDR2 YYNGEE. The CDR3 DNA reads as TGTGCCAGCAGCCCCTACGGACTACCCACGAACACCGGGGAGCTGTTTTTT. Its protein is CASSPYGLPTNTGELFF.

The rearrangement links TRBV18 to TRBJ2-1, with 14 bases lining up with TRBD2. Per the germline V gene, CDR1 is KGHSH and CDR2 is LQKENI. This CDR3 has 18 residues. V shed 3 bases and J 9 bases; nucleotides not matched to a gene: 13. CDR3 amino acids: CASSPSRPGLAGVGEQFF. The CDR3 DNA follows: TGTGCCAGCTCACCGTCTAGACCGGGACTAGCGGGAGTGGGTGAGCAGTTCTTC.

This chain connects TRBV28 to TRBJ1-1; a possible D gene is TRBD1 (5 bases). The germline V and J ends were trimmed by 5 bases and 3 bases, with 19 bases remaining between them. Germline V CDR1 and CDR2: MDHEN, SYDVKM. CDR3 length: 16 amino acids. CDR3 sequence reads: CASSPRLGQGDTEAFF. CDR3 sequence (DNA): TGTGCCAGCAGTCCCCGGTTAGGACAAGGGGACACTGAAGCTTTCTTT. The variable domain in full, with the rest retrieved from reference TRBV28 and TRBJ1-1, is DVKVTQSSRYLVKRTGEKVFLECVQDMDHENMFWYRQDPGLGLRLIYFSYDVKMKEKGDIPEGYSVSREKKERFSLILESASTNQTSMYLCASSPRLGQGDTEAFFGQGTRLTVV.

The chain recombines TRBV11-3 with TRBJ2-2, with 12 bases aligning to TRBD2. This CDR3 region has 14 residues. The ends lost 5 bases at V and 8 bases at J; junction bases unmatched: 3. The germline CDR1 and CDR2 sequences are SGHNT and YENEEA. CDR3 nucleotide sequence: TGTGCCAGCAGCAAGACTAGCGGGAGAGGGGAGCTGTTTTTT. It specifies CASSKTSGRGELFF.

The chain employs TRBV19 and TRBJ2-5; 7 positions agree with TRBD1. There are 16 residues in the CDR3. V gave up 1 base and J gave up 3 bases; unmatched junction bases: 8. From germline, CDR1 is LNHDA and CDR2 SQIVND (reference sequence). CDR3 nucleotides: TGTGCCAGTAGTATAGTTGGACAGGTATGGGAAGAGACCCAGTACTTC. Amino acids: CASSIVGQVWEETQYF.

J is TRBJ1-1 and V is TRBV29-1; 8 bases match TRBD1. J was trimmed by 5 bases and V by 7 bases; bases with no gene match: 9. The CDR3 is 13 residues long. The germline V gene has CDR1 SQVTM and CDR2 ANQGSEA. The CDR3 reads CSAVSGGWTEAFF. CDR3 DNA: TGCAGCGCCGTGTCAGGGGGCTGGACTGAAGCTTTCTTT. The variable domain in full, completed from reference TRBV29-1 and TRBJ1-1, reads SAVISQKPSRDICQRGTSLTIQCQVDSQVTMMFWYRQQPGQSLTLIATANQGSEATYESGFVIDKFPISRPNLTFSTLTVSNMSPEDSSIYLCSAVSGGWTEAFFGQGTRLTVV.